The 6 T cell receptor beta chains below come from one sample, sequenced in a study of radiotherapy plus CTLA-4 blockade in lung cancer. Data came from immunoSEQ multiplex PCR; TCRdb stores just in-frame clones and leaves some out. Counted here are more than 55,000 clones, around 79% occurring once; the ten biggest clones make up approximately 15%. The specimen comprised peripheral blood, sampled from a patient treated with radiotherapy plus ipilimumab. These receptors originate from a human donor with non-small cell lung cancer who had a complete response to radiotherapy plus ipilimumab.

This rearrangement joins TRBV12-5 to TRBJ2-2, with 9 bases that match TRBD1. The V gene end was trimmed by 5 bases and the J gene end by 6 bases; junction bases not matched to a gene: 13. The germline V gene has CDR1 LGHNT and CDR2 FRNRAP. This CDR3 contains 17 residues. The CDR3 nucleotides read TGTGCTAGTGGTCCATACACCGGGACAGGGCCCCCCGGGGAGCTGTTTTTT. It yields the protein CASGPYTGTGPPGELFF.

The J gene is TRBJ2-3, the V gene TRBV7-9, with a possible D match to TRBD1 (6 bases). Trimming stripped 7 bases from V and 2 bases from J, with 28 bases between. The CDR3 covers 19 residues. Germline CDR1 is SEHNR and CDR2 is FQNEAQ (reference sequence). The CDR3 bases are TGTGCCAGCACCCCGGTCTGGGAGCAGGGGCGAGAGTTCACAGATACGCAGTATTTT. Encoded protein: CASTPVWEQGREFTDTQYF.

The chain recombines TRBV9 with TRBJ1-3; weak D call: TRBD1 (6 bases). CDR3 size: 19 residues. The ends were cut back, 3 bases at V and 1 base at J, with 23 bases in the middle. Germline V gives CDR1 SGDLS, CDR2 YYNGEE. In DNA, the CDR3 is TGTGCCAGCAGCGGGCCGCCAGGACAGAGGGCTGGATCTGGAAACACCATATATTTT. The encoded protein is CASSGPPGQRAGSGNTIYF.

The chain carries TRBV4-1 and TRBJ2-2; possible D gene TRBD2, 6 bases. Trimming removed 4 bases at V and 5 bases at J, with 20 bases between. The length of the CDR3 is 17 residues. In germline, CDR1 is MGHRA, CDR2 YSYEKL. The CDR3 region has the DNA TGCGCCAGCAGCCTGTCCGTCGTCGGGAGAGGGACCGGGGAGCTGTTTTTT. Encoded protein: CASSLSVVGRGTGELFF.

The V and J genes are TRBV6-1 and TRBJ1-2; 9 nucleotides match TRBD1. V lost 6 bases to trimming and J lost 4 bases; unmatched junction nucleotides: 6. The germline CDR1 and CDR2 sequences are MNHNS and SASEGT. The CDR3 sequence is 14 residues long. The CDR3 spells CASSGTGSGYGYTF. In DNA, the CDR3 is TGTGCCAGCAGCGGGACAGGGTCGGGCTATGGCTACACCTTC.

Only one count was recorded for this clone. This sequence joins TRBV9 and TRBJ2-4; 8 positions agree with TRBD1. V dropped 3 bases and J dropped 8; count of bases not matched to a gene: 4. Germline V lookup: CDR1 SGDLS, CDR2 YYNGEE. The CDR3 is 13 amino acids. Here the CDR3 DNA reads TGTGCCAGCAGCGCGGGACAGGTGGACATTCAGTACTTC. Its protein product is CASSAGQVDIQYF.